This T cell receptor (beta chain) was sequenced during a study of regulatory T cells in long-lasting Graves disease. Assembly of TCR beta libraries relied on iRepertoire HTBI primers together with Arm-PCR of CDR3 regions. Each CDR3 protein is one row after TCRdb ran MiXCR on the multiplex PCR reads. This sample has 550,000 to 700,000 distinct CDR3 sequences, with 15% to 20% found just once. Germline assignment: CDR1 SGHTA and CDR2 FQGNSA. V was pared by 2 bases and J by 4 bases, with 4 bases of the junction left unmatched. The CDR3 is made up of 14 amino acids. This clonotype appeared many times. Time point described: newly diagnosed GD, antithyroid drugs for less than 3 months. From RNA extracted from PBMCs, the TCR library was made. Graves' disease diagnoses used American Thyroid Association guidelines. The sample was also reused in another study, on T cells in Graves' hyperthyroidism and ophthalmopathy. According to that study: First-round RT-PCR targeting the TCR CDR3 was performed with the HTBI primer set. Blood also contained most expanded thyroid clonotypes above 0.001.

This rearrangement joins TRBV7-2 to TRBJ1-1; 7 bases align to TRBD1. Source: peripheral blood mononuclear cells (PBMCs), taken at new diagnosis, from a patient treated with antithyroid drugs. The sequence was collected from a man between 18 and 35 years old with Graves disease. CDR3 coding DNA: TGTGCCAGCAGCTTAAGGGGGCCGGCCACTGAAGCTTTCTTT. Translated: CASSLRGPATEAFF.